This entry describes one TCR beta chain. Antigen: not known. This sample stems from a study of cytomegalovirus exposure and HLA in healthy donors. Whole-study context: From HLA-typed donors, an early data release held some 91 million unique TCRs. Study results and caveats: TCR beta chain V- and J-gene trimming was linked, in a later analysis, to a missense variant in DCLRE1C.

Amplification used 60 Vbeta primers and 13 Jbeta primers. Profiling relied on immunoSEQ multiplex PCR, and the TCRdb table lists in-frame clones only, not all of them. The table includes roughly 100,000 clones, around 61% detected once. The CDR3 extends over 16 amino acids. Germline lookup yields CDR1 ENHRY and CDR2 SYGVKD. V lost 2 bases and J lost 9; bases outside the gene matches: 8. The specimen sequenced was PBMCs. This TCR was recovered from a woman in her fifties or sixties in good health and CMV-seronegative. The genes are TRBV10-3 and TRBJ2-1, with TRBD2 matching 12 bases. CDR3 in amino acids: CAISESPLAGGGEQFF. The CDR3 coding sequence is TGTGCCATCAGTGAGAGCCCCCTAGCGGGAGGGGGTGAGCAGTTCTTC.